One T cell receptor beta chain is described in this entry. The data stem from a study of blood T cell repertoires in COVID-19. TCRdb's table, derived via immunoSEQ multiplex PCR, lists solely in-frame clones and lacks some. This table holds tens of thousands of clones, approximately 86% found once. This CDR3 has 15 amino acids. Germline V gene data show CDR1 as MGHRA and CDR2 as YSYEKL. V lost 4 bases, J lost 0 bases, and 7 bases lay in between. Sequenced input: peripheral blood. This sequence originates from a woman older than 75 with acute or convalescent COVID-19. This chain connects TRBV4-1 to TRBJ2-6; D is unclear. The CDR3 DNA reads TGCGCCAGCAGCCTTTCCTACTCTGGGGCCAACGTCCTGACTTTC. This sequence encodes CASSLSYSGANVLTF.